The clone carrying this T cell receptor (beta chain) was picked up a small number of times. Its antigen is undetermined. Germline V lookup: CDR1 LGHDT, CDR2 YNNKEL (reference sequence). CDR3 length: 14 amino acids. Trimming took off 1 base at V and 3 bases at J, with 9 bases between the two ends. This entry is derived from a study of blood T cells in healthy people across ages. Study-wide findings and caveats: In the absence of known donor CMV status, changes in expanded clonotypes were possibly confounded. Older individuals had lower TCR beta diversity per million T cells (the decline was roughly linear).

The donors, all healthy, were Caucasians living in Russia, aged about 6 to 100. At least 6 million PBMCs were isolated per sample. Next came a second PCR, run for about 6 to 12 cycles, which used a sample-barcoded 5' primer along with a J-beta primer mix. TCRdb redid the calling of the 5' RACE reads with MiXCR, one entry per CDR3 protein. The table shows some 700,000 distinct CDR3 sequences, with approximately 43% occurring only once. What was sequenced was blood. The TCR was taken from a woman aged 55-69 years in good health. V and J are TRBV3-1 and TRBJ2-5, with D possibly matching TRBD2 (5 bases). The DNA for the CDR3 is TGTGCCAGCAGCCAAGCGACCGGGAAAGAGACCCAGTACTTC. Its protein product is CASSQATGKETQYF.